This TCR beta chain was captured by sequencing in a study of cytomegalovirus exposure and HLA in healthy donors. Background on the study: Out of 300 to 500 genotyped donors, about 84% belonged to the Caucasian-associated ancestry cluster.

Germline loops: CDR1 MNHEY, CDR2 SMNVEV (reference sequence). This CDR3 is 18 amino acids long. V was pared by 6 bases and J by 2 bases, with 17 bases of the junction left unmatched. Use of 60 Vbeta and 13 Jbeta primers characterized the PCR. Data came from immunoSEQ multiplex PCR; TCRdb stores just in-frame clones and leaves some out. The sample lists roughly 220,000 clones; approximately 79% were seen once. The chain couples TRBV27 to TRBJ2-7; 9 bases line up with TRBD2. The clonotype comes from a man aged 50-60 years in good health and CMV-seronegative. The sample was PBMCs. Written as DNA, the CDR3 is TGTGCCAGCAGCTATCGTGGAGGGGCAGCTAGCGGGACCTACGAGCAGTACTTC. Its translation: CASSYRGGAASGTYEQYF.